This TCR beta chain was found in a study of shared clonotypes between healthy human individuals. Study in general: CD8 memory received one plate per donor, CD8 naive two, CD4 memory three and CD4 naive three.

Execution of the assay was at deep level. Sequencing was performed with immunoSEQ multiplex PCR; in TCRdb, only in-frame clones are kept and a portion is missing. The sample has a few million clones, approximately 93% seen once. Germline CDR1 is MNHEY and CDR2 is SMNVEV (reference sequence). The J segment lost 0 bases and the V segment lost 4 bases, leaving 4 bases of the junction unmatched. CDR3 length: 16 amino acids. This chain joins TRBV27 and TRBJ1-5; 9 positions match TRBD1. The specimen was naive CD4+ T cells from PBMCs. As to subset: CD45RA+ positively selected. This clonotype originated in a young man in good health. Some clones in this sample may be carry-over from other donors' samples. The DNA of the CDR3 is TGTGCCAGCAGTTCCGACAGGGGGATTAGCAATCAGCCCCAGCATTTT. Its translation: CASSSDRGISNQPQHF.